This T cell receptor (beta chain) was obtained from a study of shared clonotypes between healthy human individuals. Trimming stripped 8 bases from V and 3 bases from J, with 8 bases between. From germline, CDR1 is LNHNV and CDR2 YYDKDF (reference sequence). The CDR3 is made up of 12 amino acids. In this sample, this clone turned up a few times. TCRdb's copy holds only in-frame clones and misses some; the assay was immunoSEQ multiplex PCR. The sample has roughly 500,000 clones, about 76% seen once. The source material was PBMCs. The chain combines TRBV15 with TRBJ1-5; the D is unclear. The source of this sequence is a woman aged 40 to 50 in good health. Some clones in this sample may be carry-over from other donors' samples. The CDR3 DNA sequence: TGTGCCACCGGGAGACCCAATCAGCCCCAGCATTTT. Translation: CATGRPNQPQHF.